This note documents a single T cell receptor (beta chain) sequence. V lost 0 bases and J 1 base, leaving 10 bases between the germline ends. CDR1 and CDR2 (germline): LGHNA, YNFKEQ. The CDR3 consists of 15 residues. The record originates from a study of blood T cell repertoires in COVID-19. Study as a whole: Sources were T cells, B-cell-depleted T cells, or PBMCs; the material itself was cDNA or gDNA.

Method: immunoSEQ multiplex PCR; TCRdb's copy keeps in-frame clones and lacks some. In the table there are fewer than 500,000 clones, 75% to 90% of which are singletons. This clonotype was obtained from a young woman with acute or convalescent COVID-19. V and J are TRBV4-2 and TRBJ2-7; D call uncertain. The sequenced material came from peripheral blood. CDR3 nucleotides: TGTGCCAGCAGCCAAGATCCTGCAGGATCCTACGAGCAGTACTTC. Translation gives CASSQDPAGSYEQYF.